The T cell receptor beta chain under discussion was sequenced for a study of blood T cell repertoires in COVID-19. Whole-study context: T cells, B-cell-depleted T cells, or PBMCs supplied cDNA or gDNA.

Adults between about 18 and 95 years of age took part from some 25 US areas. Authors' processing steps: For nucleated cells, counts were estimated from reference gene primer amplification. Clones were read by immunoSEQ multiplex PCR, and TCRdb kept only the in-frame ones, dropping some. V, J and clone size were drawn from that table, and D and trimming were deduced from the DNA. The repertoire holds some 300,000 clones, with approximately 88% as singletons. Looked up from germline, CDR1 is MNHEY and CDR2 is SMNVEV (reference sequence). V was cut by 5 bases and J by 2 bases, with 16 bases left in between. The CDR3 totals 16 residues.

The receptor's source is a woman in her twenties or thirties who had recovered from COVID-19. The chain has TRBV27 and TRBJ1-5; possible D gene TRBD1, 6 bases. The sample consisted of PBMCs or T cells enriched from blood (not recorded which). The chain's CDR3 is CASSRLQGGGNQPQHF. The DNA of the CDR3 is TGTGCCAGCAGTCGATTACAGGGTGGTGGCAATCAGCCCCAGCATTTT.